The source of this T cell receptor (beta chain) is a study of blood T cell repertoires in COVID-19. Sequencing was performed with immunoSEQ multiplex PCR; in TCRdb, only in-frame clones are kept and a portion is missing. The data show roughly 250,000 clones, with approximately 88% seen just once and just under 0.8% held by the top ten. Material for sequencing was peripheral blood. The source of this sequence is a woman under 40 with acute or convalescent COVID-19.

CDR3 loop: CASSSKTNTEAFF. The CDR3 nucleotides read TGCGCCAGCAGCTCGAAAACAAACACTGAAGCTTTCTTT. V usage is TRBV5-1 and J usage is TRBJ1-1; D is uncertain. The CDR3 spans 13 residues. The germline gives CDR1 SGHRS, CDR2 YFSETQ. Trimming left V 3 bases short and J 2 bases short, with 8 bases between.